Included here is one T cell receptor beta chain sequence, with context. TCRdb processed the 5' RACE reads anew with MiXCR; each CDR3 protein has one entry. The table has approximately 350,000 distinct CDR3 sequences, around 30% seen once. V was pared by 5 bases and J by 3 bases, with 13 bases of the junction left unmatched. CDR1 is MNHEY and CDR2 is SMNVEV in the germline V gene (reference sequence). This CDR3 region has 16 residues. This entry is derived from a study of T-cell memory formation after mild COVID-19. The chain employs TRBV27 and TRBJ2-7, with TRBD1 matching 7 bases. The source material was PBMCs or a T cell subset sorted from them (not recorded which). The clonotype comes from an adult woman who had mild COVID-19 (a few samples of this study predate the infection). Cell type and time point are not known. The CDR3 nucleotides are TGTGCCAGCAGTCCGAACGGACAGGCCCAGGGCTACGAGCAGTACTTC. It encodes CASSPNGQAQGYEQYF.